Listed here are 29 T cell receptor beta chains from one sample, sequenced in a study of cytotoxic CD8 clonotypes in ibrutinib-treated CLL. Sequencing used immunoSEQ multiplex PCR; TCRdb keeps in-frame clones, though not all of them. The table has tens of thousands of clones, about 70% seen once. Sample: PBMCs, taken after 12 months of ibrutinib treatment. The receptors derive from a human donor with chronic lymphocytic leukemia.

CDR3 nucleotides: TGTGCCAGCAGCTTAAGTATAGCGGGGGCGGGGGAGACCCAGTACTTC. It encodes CASSLSIAGAGETQYF. This chain uses TRBV7-6 with TRBJ2-5; 9 bases map to TRBD2. J gave up 5 bases and V 2 bases, and 9 bases lay outside the gene matches. The CDR3 extends over 16 amino acids. Germline V gene data show CDR1 as SGHVS and CDR2 as FNYEAQ.

This rearrangement joins TRBV7-9 to TRBJ1-2; D unclear. This CDR3 is 15 amino acids long. CDR1 SEHNR and CDR2 FQNEAQ come from the germline V gene (reference sequence). V was pared by 10 bases and J by 3 bases, with 21 bases between. For the CDR3, the DNA is TGTGCCACTAGCGGGCCTTTACGTTCTGACTATGGCTACACCTTC. It is translated as CATSGPLRSDYGYTF. Variable domain in full (rest from reference TRBV7-9 and TRBJ1-2): DTGVSQNPRHKITKRGQNVTFRCDPISEHNRLYWYRQTLGQGPEFLTYFQNEAQLEKSRLLSDRFSAERPKGSFSTLEIQRTEQGDSAMYLCATSGPLRSDYGYTFGSGTRLTVV.

The table lists this clone with a count of one. CDR3: CASSIIQLNSPLHF. In DNA, the CDR3 is TGTGCCAGTAGTATCATACAACTTAATTCACCCCTCCACTTT. V is TRBV19 and J is TRBJ1-6, with D unresolved. The CDR3 runs 14 residues. The V and J ends lost 3 bases and 6 bases respectively, with 9 bases between them. Germline V CDR1 and CDR2: LNHDA, SQIVND (reference sequence).

CDR3 sequence (DNA): TGCGCCAGCAGCCAAGAAGCCCTCCCTCGGGGGAACTATGGCTACACCTTC. Translating it yields CASSQEALPRGNYGYTF. The V and J genes are TRBV4-1 and TRBJ1-2, with D perhaps matching TRBD1 (5 bases). The CDR3 runs 17 residues. V lost 0 bases, J lost 2 bases, and 16 bases lay in between. Germline V gene data show CDR1 as MGHRA and CDR2 as YSYEKL.

CDR3 amino acids: CASSLLGDGENTEAFF. The CDR3 nucleotides read TGTGCCAGCAGCTTGTTGGGGGATGGAGAGAACACTGAAGCTTTCTTT. The chain carries TRBV5-6 and TRBJ1-1; D may be TRBD1 (5 bases). V was pared by 1 base and J by 1 base, with 14 bases between. CDR1 and CDR2 from the germline V gene are SGHDT and YYEEEE. The CDR3 covers 16 residues. Drawing the rest from reference TRBV5-6 and TRBJ1-1, the complete variable domain is DAGVTQSPTHLIKTRGQQVTLRCSPKSGHDTVSWYQQALGQGPQFIFQYYEEEERQRGNFPDRFSGHQFPNYSSELNVNALLLGDSALYLCASSLLGDGENTEAFFGQGTRLTVV.

The chain is built from TRBV28 and TRBJ1-2; D is uncertain. Trimming took off 2 bases at V and 5 bases at J, with 9 bases between the two ends. The CDR3 covers 13 residues. The V gene's germline CDR1 is MDHEN and CDR2 SYDVKM. The CDR3 DNA reads as TGTGCCAGCAGTTTAGACCGTGGATATGGCTACACCTTC. This codes for CASSLDRGYGYTF.

About this clone: Relative to the germline gene, one junction end is altered; a read error may explain this. The chain recombines TRBV11-1 with TRBJ2-5; 8 bases align to TRBD1. CDR1 is SGHAT and CDR2 is FQDESV in the germline V gene (reference sequence). CDR3 length: 16 amino acids. The CDR3, as DNA: TGTGCCAGCAGCTCCGGGACAGGAGGGTACCAAGGGACCCAGTACTTC. Amino acids: CASSSGTGGYQGTQYF.

This chain joins TRBV6-1 and TRBJ2-3, with 9 bases aligning to TRBD1. Germline CDR1 and CDR2: MNHNS and SASEGT. This CDR3 has 15 amino acids. Losses at the gene ends were 4 bases for V and 3 bases for J; bases not matched to a gene: 5. The CDR3 DNA reads TGTGCCAGCAGTGTCCAACAGGGGGCGACAGATACGCAGTATTTT. This sequence encodes CASSVQQGATDTQYF.

This clone showed up just a few times. The chain is built from TRBV10-3 and TRBJ1-3; D is ambiguous. Trimming pared 3 bases from V and 2 bases from J, leaving 8 bases between. The CDR3 loop spans 14 amino acids. The germline CDR1 and CDR2 sequences are ENHRY and SYGVKD. In DNA form, the CDR3 reads TGTGCCATCAGTGATAGAGTCCCTGGAAACACCATATATTTT. Protein: CAISDRVPGNTIYF.

The chain employs TRBV13 and TRBJ2-6; no firm D call. CDR1 is PRHDT and CDR2 is FYEKMQ in the germline V gene (reference sequence). Between the trimmed V and J ends, which lost 5 bases and 2 bases, there was a span of 13 bases. The CDR3 consists of 16 residues. The CDR3 loop reads CASSTGRATGANVLTF. The CDR3 coding sequence is TGTGCCAGCAGCACCGGTCGGGCCACTGGGGCCAACGTCCTGACTTTC.

This clone was counted between two and nine times. The J gene is TRBJ2-5, the V gene TRBV7-9; the D is unclear. There are 12 residues in the CDR3. Germline CDR1 reads SEHNR; CDR2 reads FQNEAQ (reference sequence). Trimming shortened V by 10 bases and J by 6 bases, and 15 bases separated the two germline ends. CDR3 protein: CANDNGEQTQYF. CDR3 coding DNA: TGTGCCAACGACAATGGCGAACAGACCCAGTACTTC.

This chain connects TRBV5-1 to TRBJ2-2, with D possibly TRBD1 on 6 matching bases. This CDR3 comprises 16 residues. V was trimmed by 0 bases and J by 6 bases, leaving 15 bases between them. Germline V gives CDR1 SGHRS, CDR2 YFSETQ. The CDR3 is CASSLAPDRLAGELFF. The DNA for the CDR3 is TGCGCCAGCAGCTTGGCACCAGACAGGCTGGCCGGGGAGCTGTTTTTT.

This clone was observed at least ten times. The junction departs from germline at one end; a sequencing error may be responsible. This chain joins TRBV29-1 and TRBJ1-2; D is unclear. CDR3 length equals 8 residues. The germline V gene encodes CDR1 SQVTM and CDR2 ANQGSEA. The CDR3 sequence: CSVEVGFF. In DNA form, the CDR3 reads TGCAGCGTTGAAGTGGGGTTCTTC. The full variable domain, rest sourced from reference TRBV29-1 and TRBJ1-2, is SAVISQKPSRDICQRGTSLTIQCQVDSQVTMMFWYRQQPGQSLTLIATANQGSEATYESGFVIDKFPISRPNLTFSTLTVSNMSPEDSSIYLCSVEVGFFGSGTRLTVV.

This clone is a singleton in its sample. The chain recombines TRBV2 with TRBJ1-3; no firm D call. CDR3 size: 12 residues. Trimming stripped 3 bases from V and 4 bases from J, with 4 bases between. CDR1 is SNHLY, CDR2 FYNNEI, per germline. For the CDR3, the DNA is TGTGCCAGCAGTGATGGGGGAAACACCATATATTTT. Residues: CASSDGGNTIYF.

This clone was seen more than once but under ten times. V usage is TRBV6-6 and J usage is TRBJ1-2; D perhaps matches TRBD1 (6 bases). CDR1 is MNHNY, CDR2 SVGAGI, per germline (reference sequence). The CDR3 length is 14 residues. V lost 2 bases and J lost 2, with 9 bases in between. The CDR3 loop reads CASSYRGLNYGYTF. The CDR3 region has the DNA TGTGCCAGCAGTTACAGGGGGTTAAACTATGGCTACACCTTC.

This clone was counted only a few times. The J gene is TRBJ2-7, the V gene TRBV19; D remains ambiguous. The V end lost 3 bases, the J end lost 6 bases, and 15 bases lay between the germline ends. Germline V CDR1 and CDR2: LNHDA, SQIVND (reference sequence). This CDR3 comprises 14 residues. The CDR3 loop is CASSITGRLGEQYF. The DNA for the CDR3 is TGTGCCAGTAGTATTACCGGGCGATTAGGCGAGCAGTACTTC.

This clone was counted a single time. The chain has TRBV2 and TRBJ2-3; D gene uncertain. There are 14 residues in the CDR3. The V end was cut by 7 bases, the J end by 2 bases, with 13 bases between. Germline assignment: CDR1 SNHLY and CDR2 FYNNEI. CDR3 sequence (DNA): TGTGCCAGCACCCAGTTTCGCCACACAGATACGCAGTATTTT. Its protein is CASTQFRHTDTQYF.

The V and J genes are TRBV6-5 and TRBJ2-3; D tentatively fits TRBD1 or TRBD2 (6 bases each). This CDR3 has 14 residues. CDR1 MNHEY and CDR2 SVGAGI come from the germline V gene. V was trimmed by 8 bases and J by 0 bases, leaving 12 bases between them. CDR3 nucleotide sequence: TGTGCCAGCGGGAACGGGGGCAGCACAGATACGCAGTATTTT. This translates into CASGNGGSTDTQYF.

For the CDR3, the DNA is TGTGCCAGCAGTCGACTGGGACAGAAGAAACTGTTTTTT. It is translated as CASSRLGQKKLFF. V usage is TRBV6-6 and J usage is TRBJ1-4; 7 bases map to TRBD1. Germline values: CDR1 MNHNY, CDR2 SVGAGI (reference sequence). Trimming cost V 5 bases and J 11 bases; bases outside gene matches: 8. The CDR3 is 13 residues long.

The gene calls are TRBV19 and TRBJ2-7; TRBD1 matches at 8 bases. Germline CDR1 reads LNHDA; CDR2 reads SQIVND (reference sequence). The CDR3 totals 14 residues. V lost 7 bases, J lost 7 bases, and 12 bases stayed unmatched. Written as DNA, the CDR3 is TGTGCCAGTACCCGGACAGGGCAAGACGGGGAGCAGTACTTC. Its protein is CASTRTGQDGEQYF.

This sequence joins TRBV7-2 and TRBJ2-5, with 7 positions matching TRBD2. V dropped 2 bases and J dropped 2; count of bases not matched to a gene: 2. The germline CDR1 and CDR2 sequences are SGHTA and FQGNSA. The CDR3 totals 14 residues. The CDR3 loop is CASSLSAGQETQYF. As DNA, the CDR3 is TGTGCCAGCAGCTTATCAGCGGGGCAAGAGACCCAGTACTTC.

The genes are TRBV27 and TRBJ2-3; 12 nucleotides agree with TRBD2. The CDR3 length is 15 residues. Germline V gene data show CDR1 as MNHEY and CDR2 as SMNVEV (reference sequence). Trimming removed 5 bases from V and 6 bases from J; junction bases left unmatched: 6. Here the CDR3 DNA reads TGTGCCAGCAGTCTACTAGCGGGGGGCAGGGATACGCAGTATTTT. Translated, it gives CASSLLAGGRDTQYF.

The rearrangement joins TRBV5-5 to TRBJ2-1; D unclear. This CDR3 spans 15 amino acids. Trimming cost V 2 bases and J 0 bases, with 9 bases left between them. Germline CDR1 and CDR2: SGHKS and YYEKEE (reference sequence). The CDR3 DNA is TGTGCCAGCAGCTTAGAAGGTTACTCCTACAATGAGCAGTTCTTC. Translated, it gives CASSLEGYSYNEQFF.

J is TRBJ1-2 and V is TRBV19, with a possible D match to TRBD1 (5 bases). Germline lookup yields CDR1 LNHDA and CDR2 SQIVND (reference sequence). CDR3 length: 15 residues. Trimming removed 6 bases at V and 5 bases at J, with 19 bases between. The CDR3 DNA sequence: TGTGCCAGTAGCCACCTTGGGCAGGGTGGTTATGGCTACACCTTC. This translates into CASSHLGQGGYGYTF.

This clone appeared once. The CDR3 here is CASSLAKGRATYEQYF. The CDR3 nucleotides read TGCGCCAGCAGCTTGGCCAAGGGGCGAGCCACCTACGAGCAGTACTTC. The chain has TRBV5-1 and TRBJ2-7; possible D gene TRBD1, 5 bases. V was clipped by 0 bases and J by 2 bases, with 15 bases between them. CDR3 size: 16 residues. The germline CDR1 and CDR2 sequences are SGHRS and YFSETQ.

This clone was recorded once. The chain recombines TRBV10-3 with TRBJ2-7, with TRBD2 matching over 9 bases. The CDR3 consists of 17 residues. The junction had 14 bases not matched to a gene; V was cut back by 2 bases and J by 6 bases. Per germline, CDR1 ENHRY and CDR2 SYGVKD. The CDR3 loop reads CAISEPPGGGGAPEQYF. As DNA, the CDR3 is TGTGCCATCAGTGAGCCACCGGGTGGCGGGGGGGCCCCCGAGCAGTACTTC.

This clone was seen a few times. The chain recombines TRBV18 with TRBJ2-5; D could derive from TRBD1 or TRBD2 (6 bases each). Germline V CDR1 and CDR2: KGHSH, LQKENI. The CDR3 runs to 15 residues. Trimming shortened V by 6 bases and J by 5 bases, and 19 bases separated the two germline ends. The CDR3 nucleotides are TGTGCCAGCTCTCCATATGGGGGGCCGGTGGAGACCCAGTACTTC. Its translation: CASSPYGGPVETQYF. Using reference TRBV18 and TRBJ2-5 for the parts outside the CDR3, the full variable domain is NAGVMQNPRHLVRRRGQEARLRCSPMKGHSHVYWYRQLPEEGLKFMVYLQKENIIDESGMPKERFSAEFPKEGPSILRIQQVVRGDSAAYFCASSPYGGPVETQYFGPGTRLLVL.

In its sample, this clone was seen many times. The chain couples TRBV7-8 to TRBJ1-2, with a tentative D call TRBD1 (6 bases). The V end lost 5 bases, the J end lost 3 bases, and 13 bases lay between the germline ends. Germline CDR1 reads SGHVS; CDR2 reads FQNEAQ. The CDR3 has 14 residues. The CDR3: CASSLRGFDYGYTF. CDR3 nucleotide sequence: TGTGCCAGCAGCCTCAGGGGTTTTGACTATGGCTACACCTTC.

The V and J genes are TRBV7-2 and TRBJ2-2; 15 bases are shared with TRBD2. The CDR3 has 16 amino acids. J gave up 5 bases and V 8 bases, and 6 bases lay outside the gene matches. CDR1 is SGHTA, CDR2 FQGNSA, per germline. The CDR3 coding sequence is TGTGCCAGCTTAAGAGGGACTAGCGGGGGGACCGGGGAGCTGTTTTTT. Encoded protein: CASLRGTSGGTGELFF.